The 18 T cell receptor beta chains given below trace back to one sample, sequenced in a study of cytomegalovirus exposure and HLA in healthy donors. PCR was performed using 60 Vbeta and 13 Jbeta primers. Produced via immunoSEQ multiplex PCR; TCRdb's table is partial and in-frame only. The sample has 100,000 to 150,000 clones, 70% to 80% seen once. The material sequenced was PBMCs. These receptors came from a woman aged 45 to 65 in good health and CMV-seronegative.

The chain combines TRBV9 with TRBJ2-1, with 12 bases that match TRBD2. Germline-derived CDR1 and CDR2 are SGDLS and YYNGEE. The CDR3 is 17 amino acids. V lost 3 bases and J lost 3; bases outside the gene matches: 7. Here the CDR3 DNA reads TGTGCCAGCAGCGCAACAGGGACTAGCGGGCTCTACAATGAGCAGTTCTTC. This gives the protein CASSATGTSGLYNEQFF. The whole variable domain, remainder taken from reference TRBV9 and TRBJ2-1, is DSGVTQTPKHLITATGQRVTLRCSPRSGDLSVYWYQQSLDQGLQFLIQYYNGEERAKGNILERFSAQQFPDLHSELNLSSLELGDSALYFCASSATGTSGLYNEQFFGPGTRLTVL.

The CDR3 protein is CAIRPGQRRTGELFF. As DNA, the CDR3 is TGTGCCATCAGGCCGGGACAGAGAAGGACCGGGGAGCTGTTTTTT. The rearrangement links TRBV10-3 to TRBJ2-2, with TRBD1 matching over 7 bases. V lost 6 bases to trimming and J lost 5 bases; unmatched junction nucleotides: 9. CDR3 length: 15 amino acids. In germline, CDR1 is ENHRY, CDR2 SYGVKD.

The CDR3 spells CASSIHRETNQPQHF. CDR3 in DNA: TGTGCCAGTAGTATCCACAGGGAAACCAATCAGCCCCAGCATTTT. J is TRBJ1-5 and V is TRBV19, with a tentative D call TRBD1 (6 bases). The V end was cut by 3 bases, the J end by 3 bases, with 12 bases between. CDR3 size: 15 residues. Germline assignment: CDR1 LNHDA and CDR2 SQIVND (reference sequence).

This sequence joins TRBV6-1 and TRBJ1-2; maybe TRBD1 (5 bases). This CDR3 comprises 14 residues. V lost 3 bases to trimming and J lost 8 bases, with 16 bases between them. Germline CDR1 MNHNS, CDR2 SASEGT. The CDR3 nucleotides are TGTGCCAGCAGTGAGTGGGGGGTGGAATGCGGCTACACCTTC. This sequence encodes CASSEWGVECGYTF.

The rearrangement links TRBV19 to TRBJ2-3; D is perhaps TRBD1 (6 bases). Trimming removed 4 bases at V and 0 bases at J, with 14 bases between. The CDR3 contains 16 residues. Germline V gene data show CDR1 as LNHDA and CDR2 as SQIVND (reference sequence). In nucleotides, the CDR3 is TGTGCCAGTAGTAAGGCAGGGGCAGCTAGCACAGATACGCAGTATTTT. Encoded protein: CASSKAGAASTDTQYF.

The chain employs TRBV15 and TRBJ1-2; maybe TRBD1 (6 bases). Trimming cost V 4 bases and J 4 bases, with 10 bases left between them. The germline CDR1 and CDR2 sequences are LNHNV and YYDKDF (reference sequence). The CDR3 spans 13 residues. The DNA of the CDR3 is TGTGCCACCAGCATTGGACAGTCCTATGGCTACACCTTC. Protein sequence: CATSIGQSYGYTF. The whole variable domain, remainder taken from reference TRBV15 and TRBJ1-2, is DAMVIQNPRYQVTQFGKPVTLSCSQTLNHNVMYWYQQKSSQAPKLLFHYYDKDFNNEADTPDNFQSRRPNTSFCFLDIRSPGLGDTAMYLCATSIGQSYGYTFGSGTRLTVV.

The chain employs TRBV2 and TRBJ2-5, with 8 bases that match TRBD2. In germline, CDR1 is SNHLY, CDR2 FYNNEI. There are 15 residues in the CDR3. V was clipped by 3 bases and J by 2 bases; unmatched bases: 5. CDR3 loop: CASSEALAGQETQYF. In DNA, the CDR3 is TGTGCCAGCAGTGAGGCCTTAGCGGGGCAAGAGACCCAGTACTTC.

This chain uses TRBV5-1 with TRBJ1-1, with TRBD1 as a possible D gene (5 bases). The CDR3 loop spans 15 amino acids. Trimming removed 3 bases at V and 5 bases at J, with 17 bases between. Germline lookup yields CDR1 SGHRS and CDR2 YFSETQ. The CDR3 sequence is CASSWGPRERTEAFF. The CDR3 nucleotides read TGCGCCAGCAGCTGGGGACCTCGGGAGAGGACTGAAGCTTTCTTT.

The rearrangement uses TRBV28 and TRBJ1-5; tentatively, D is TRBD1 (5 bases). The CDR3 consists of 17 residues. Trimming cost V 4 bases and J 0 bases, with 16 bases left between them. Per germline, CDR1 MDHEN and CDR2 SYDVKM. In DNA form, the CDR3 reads TGTGCCAGCAGTTCCTCGGGGGGAGACGATAGCAATCAGCCCCAGCATTTT. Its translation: CASSSSGGDDSNQPQHF.

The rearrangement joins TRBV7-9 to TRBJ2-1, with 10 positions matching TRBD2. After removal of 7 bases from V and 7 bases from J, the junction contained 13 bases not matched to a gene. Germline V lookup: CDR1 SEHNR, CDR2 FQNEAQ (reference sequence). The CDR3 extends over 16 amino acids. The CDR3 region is CASIRIRASGSNEQFF. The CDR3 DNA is TGTGCCAGCATTAGGATTAGGGCTAGCGGGAGTAATGAGCAGTTCTTC. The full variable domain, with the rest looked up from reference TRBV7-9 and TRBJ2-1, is DTGVSQNPRHKITKRGQNVTFRCDPISEHNRLYWYRQTLGQGPEFLTYFQNEAQLEKSRLLSDRFSAERPKGSFSTLEIQRTEQGDSAMYLCASIRIRASGSNEQFFGPGTRLTVL.

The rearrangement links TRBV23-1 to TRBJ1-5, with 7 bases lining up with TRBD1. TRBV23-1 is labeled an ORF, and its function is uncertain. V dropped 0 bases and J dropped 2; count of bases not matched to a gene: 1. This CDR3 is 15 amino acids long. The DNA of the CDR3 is TGCGCCAGCAGTCAATCCGGACAGGGCAATCAGCCCCAGCATTTT. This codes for CASSQSGQGNQPQHF.

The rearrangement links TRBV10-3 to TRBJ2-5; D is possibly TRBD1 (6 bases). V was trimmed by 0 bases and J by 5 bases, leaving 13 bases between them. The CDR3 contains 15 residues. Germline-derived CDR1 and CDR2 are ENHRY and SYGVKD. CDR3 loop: CAISESEGVWETQYF. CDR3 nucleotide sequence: TGTGCCATCAGTGAGTCTGAGGGGGTTTGGGAGACCCAGTACTTC.

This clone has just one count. This chain's CDR3 is CASSFGPNEKLFF. The CDR3 DNA is TGTGCCAGCAGTTTCGGTCCTAATGAAAAACTGTTTTTT. V and J are TRBV27 and TRBJ1-4; D uncertain. The V end lost 3 bases, the J end lost 3 bases, and 5 bases lay between the germline ends. The CDR3 contains 13 residues. Germline V gives CDR1 MNHEY, CDR2 SMNVEV (reference sequence). Based on the CDR3 plus reference TRBV27 and TRBJ1-4, the full variable domain is EAQVTQNPRYLITVTGKKLTVTCSQNMNHEYMSWYRQDPGLGLRQIYYSMNVEVTDKGDVPEGYKVSRKEKRNFPLILESPSPNQTSLYFCASSFGPNEKLFFGSGTQLSVL.

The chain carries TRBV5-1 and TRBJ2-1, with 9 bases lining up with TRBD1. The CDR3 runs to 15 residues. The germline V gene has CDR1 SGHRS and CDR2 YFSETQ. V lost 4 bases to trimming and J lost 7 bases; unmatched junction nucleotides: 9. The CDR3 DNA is TGCGCCAGCAGCCCCCGGGACAGGGCTTTGAATGAGCAGTTCTTC. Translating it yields CASSPRDRALNEQFF.

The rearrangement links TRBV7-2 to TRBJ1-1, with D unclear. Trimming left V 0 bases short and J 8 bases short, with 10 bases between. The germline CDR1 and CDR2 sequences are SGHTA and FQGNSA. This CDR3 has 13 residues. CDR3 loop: CASSLAAGPEAFF. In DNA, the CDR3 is TGTGCCAGCAGCTTAGCGGCAGGCCCCGAAGCTTTCTTT. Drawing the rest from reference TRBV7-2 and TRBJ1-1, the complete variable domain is GAGVSQSPSNKVTEKGKDVELRCDPISGHTALYWYRQSLGQGLEFLIYFQGNSAPDKSGLPSDRFSAERTGGSVSTLTIQRTQQEDSAVYLCASSLAAGPEAFFGQGTRLTVV.

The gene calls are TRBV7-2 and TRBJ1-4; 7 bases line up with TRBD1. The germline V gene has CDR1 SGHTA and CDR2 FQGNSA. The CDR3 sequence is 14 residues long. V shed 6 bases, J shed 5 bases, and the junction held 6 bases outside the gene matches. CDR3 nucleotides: TGTGCCAGCAGTTGGGGACAGCGAAATGAAAAACTGTTTTTT. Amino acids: CASSWGQRNEKLFF.

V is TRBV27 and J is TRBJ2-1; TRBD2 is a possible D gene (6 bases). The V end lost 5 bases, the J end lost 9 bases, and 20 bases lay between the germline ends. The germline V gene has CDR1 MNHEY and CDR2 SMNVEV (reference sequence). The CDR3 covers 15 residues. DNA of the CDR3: TGTGCCAGCAGTCCTCGGGACTTTCGGGGAGTTGAGCAGTTCTTC. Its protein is CASSPRDFRGVEQFF.

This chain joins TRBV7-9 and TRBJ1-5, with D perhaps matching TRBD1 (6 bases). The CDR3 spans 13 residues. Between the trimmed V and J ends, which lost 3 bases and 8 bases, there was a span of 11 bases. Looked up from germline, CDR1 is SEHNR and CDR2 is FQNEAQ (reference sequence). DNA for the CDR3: TGTGCCAGCAGCTTTTTCGACAGGAAGCCCCAGCATTTT. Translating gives CASSFFDRKPQHF. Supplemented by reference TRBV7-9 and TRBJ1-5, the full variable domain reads DTGVSQNPRHKITKRGQNVTFRCDPISEHNRLYWYRQTLGQGPEFLTYFQNEAQLEKSRLLSDRFSAERPKGSFSTLEIQRTEQGDSAMYLCASSFFDRKPQHFGDGTRLSIL.